A single sample gave rise to the 29 T cell receptor beta chains below, sequenced in a study of T cell repertoires in cytomegalovirus infection. In TCRdb, the reads were re-called with MiXCR into one record per CDR3 protein. The sample records fewer than 550,000 distinct CDR3 sequences, 30% to 40% being singletons. The sequenced sample consisted of PBMCs. All receptors come from a human donor in good health (CMV status not recorded). Some clones in this sample may be carry-over from other donors' samples.

The V gene is TRBV6-6, the J gene TRBJ2-7; D tentatively reads TRBD1 or TRBD2 (6 bases each). Per the germline V gene, CDR1 is MNHNY and CDR2 is SVGAGI (reference sequence). CDR3 length: 13 residues. Trimming removed 6 bases at V and 5 bases at J, with 14 bases between. The CDR3 reads CASRRDKTDEQYF. CDR3 nucleotide sequence: TGTGCCAGCAGGCGGGACAAAACGGACGAGCAGTACTTC.

The J gene is TRBJ1-1, the V gene TRBV7-9, with no clear D. V lost 2 bases to trimming and J lost 7 bases, with 17 bases between them. CDR3 length equals 15 residues. Germline CDR1 reads SEHNR; CDR2 reads FQNEAQ (reference sequence). CDR3: CASSLLGRSRSEAFF. CDR3 coding DNA: TGTGCCAGCAGCTTACTCGGACGGAGCCGGAGTGAAGCTTTCTTT.

The V call is TRBV7-2, the J call TRBJ2-7; a weak D match, TRBD2 (6 bases). This CDR3 region has 16 residues. Trimming cost V 0 bases and J 7 bases, with 19 bases left between them. CDR1 and CDR2 (germline): SGHTA, FQGNSA. This chain's CDR3 is CASSLASSGVRREQYF. CDR3 bases: TGTGCCAGCAGCTTAGCTTCCTCGGGGGTGCGAAGAGAGCAGTACTTC.

The chain is built from TRBV12-3 or TRBV12-4 and TRBJ2-5; D is perhaps TRBD1 (6 bases). With 6 bases removed from V and 9 bases from J, the gap between germline ends came to 17 bases. The CDR3 runs 13 residues. CDR3 protein: CASSPDSSEPQYF. The DNA for the CDR3 is TGTGCCAGCAGCCCGGACAGTTCCGAGCCCCAGTACTTC.

In the case of this clonotype: A read error is likely, as this CDR3 ends without the conserved phenylalanine or tryptophan. This rearrangement joins TRBV5-1 to TRBJ1-5, with D uncertain. The CDR3 loop spans 15 amino acids. The germline V gene encodes CDR1 SGHRS and CDR2 YFSETQ. Trimming left V 4 bases short and J 5 bases short, with 16 bases between. The CDR3 coding sequence is TGCGCCAGCAGCGATCCTGCGGAGGCCGATCAGCCCCAGCATTTG. It encodes CASSDPAEADQPQHL.

The rearrangement joins TRBV28 to TRBJ1-2; D possibly corresponds to TRBD1 (6 bases). Per the germline V gene, CDR1 is MDHEN and CDR2 is SYDVKM. The V end was cut by 5 bases, the J end by 5 bases, with 12 bases between. CDR3 length: 13 amino acids. The CDR3 region is CASSRDTRYGYTF. The DNA for the CDR3 is TGTGCCAGCAGTCGGGACACCCGGTATGGCTACACCTTC.

The J gene is TRBJ2-3, the V gene TRBV2; the D gene is possibly TRBD2 (6 bases). The germline V gene has CDR1 SNHLY and CDR2 FYNNEI. The CDR3 loop spans 15 amino acids. Trimming took off 7 bases at V and 4 bases at J, with 18 bases between the two ends. Written as DNA, the CDR3 is TGTGCCAGCACCGCGGAGGAGGGAAATCCAGATACGCAGTATTTT. The encoded protein is CASTAEEGNPDTQYF.

The V call is TRBV11-1, the J call TRBJ1-1, with no clear D. The CDR3 spans 12 residues. Looked up from germline, CDR1 is SGHAT and CDR2 is FQDESV (reference sequence). Trimming cost V 8 bases and J 0 bases, with 7 bases left between them. The CDR3 protein is CASGNMNTEAFF. For the CDR3, the DNA is TGTGCCAGCGGGAACATGAACACTGAAGCTTTCTTT.

The sample holds many counts of this clonotype. The chain has TRBV7-3 and TRBJ1-6; D may be TRBD1 (5 bases). The length of the CDR3 is 13 residues. Between the trimmed V and J ends, which lost 0 bases and 10 bases, there was a span of 7 bases. Germline assignment: CDR1 SGHTA and CDR2 FQGTGA. CDR3 nucleotides: TGTGCCAGCAGCTTAACGGGGGAGTCACCCCTCCACTTT. Encoded protein: CASSLTGESPLHF.

This clonotype was detected only once. An end of the junction differs from the germline gene, which may be a read error. The chain is built from TRBV20-1 and TRBJ1-5; the D gene is possibly TRBD1 (5 bases). The CDR3 loop spans 16 amino acids. CDR1 and CDR2 (germline): DFQATT, SNEGSKA (reference sequence). CDR3 loop: CSARVPGGLGNHPQHF. The CDR3 DNA sequence: TGCAGTGCTAGAGTTCCGGGGGGTCTGGGCAATCATCCCCAGCATTTT.

This clonotype was observed at least ten times. The rearrangement joins TRBV6-1 to TRBJ2-5; D not certain. This CDR3 spans 10 amino acids. Germline CDR1 is MNHNS and CDR2 is SASEGT. Trimming removed 5 bases at V and 5 bases at J, with 3 bases between. This chain's CDR3 is CASSSETQYF. The CDR3 DNA follows: TGTGCCAGCAGTTCGGAGACCCAGTACTTC.

There are a few counts of this clonotype. J is TRBJ2-5 and V is TRBV15; perhaps D is TRBD1 or TRBD2 (5 bases each). This CDR3 has 17 residues. V lost 0 bases, J lost 1 base, and 15 bases lay in between. Germline values: CDR1 LNHNV, CDR2 YYDKDF (reference sequence). The CDR3, as DNA: TGTGCCACCAGCAGAGATAGCCCCCGGGGCACCCAAGAGACCCAGTACTTC. Protein sequence: CATSRDSPRGTQETQYF.

The J gene is TRBJ1-5, the V gene TRBV28; D may be TRBD1 (5 bases). V dropped 5 bases and J dropped 4 bases, with 18 bases sitting between them. The CDR3 totals 16 residues. The germline gives CDR1 MDHEN, CDR2 SYDVKM. The CDR3 sequence is CASSLGPSGRNQPQHF. The CDR3 DNA reads as TGTGCCAGCAGTCTGGGACCTTCAGGTAGGAATCAGCCCCAGCATTTT.

To note about this clonotype: A clone one base away is much larger, so this may be a read error. The missing conserved phenylalanine or tryptophan at the end of this CDR3 makes a read error likely. The rearrangement joins TRBV28 to TRBJ1-6; D is undetermined. CDR1 MDHEN and CDR2 SYDVKM come from the germline V gene. The CDR3 runs to 15 residues. V shed 3 bases and J shed 6 bases, with 12 bases lying between them. CDR3 in amino acids: CASSFEVMSNSPLHL. The DNA of the CDR3 is TGTGCCAGCAGTTTTGAAGTCATGAGTAATTCACCCCTCCACTTG.

In this sample, this clonotype turned up once. The chain couples TRBV6-2 or TRBV6-3 to TRBJ2-7, with a tentative D call TRBD1 (5 bases). V dropped 2 bases and J dropped 4 bases, with 15 bases sitting between them. The germline gives CDR1 MNHEY, CDR2 SVGEGT. The CDR3 runs 15 residues. The CDR3 DNA reads TGTGCCAGCAGTTACGAGGCGACAAGGGGTTACGAGCAGTACTTC. This codes for CASSYEATRGYEQYF.

The chain recombines TRBV27 with TRBJ1-2, with TRBD1 matching over 11 bases. CDR1 and CDR2 from the germline V gene are MNHEY and SMNVEV (reference sequence). J lost 7 bases, V lost 5 bases, and 3 bases had no gene match. This CDR3 has 13 residues. CDR3 bases: TGTGCCAGCAGTCTAGGGACAGGGGGTGGCTACACCTTC. Translation: CASSLGTGGGYTF.

The chain carries TRBV5-1 and TRBJ2-7, with a weak D call TRBD2 (9 bases). This CDR3 spans 20 amino acids. The V end was cut by 3 bases, the J end by 4 bases, with 32 bases between. Germline loops: CDR1 SGHRS, CDR2 YFSETQ. The CDR3 sequence is CASSSTTGQGRLAGTYEQYF. The CDR3 nucleotides are TGCGCCAGCAGCTCCACCACTGGACAGGGAAGGCTAGCGGGGACTTACGAGCAGTACTTC.

This clonotype was counted at least ten times. As DNA, the CDR3 is TGTGCCAGCACCACATACGAACCCGCCTCAACTAATGAAAAACTGTTTTTT. Translating it yields CASTTYEPASTNEKLFF. The chain carries TRBV6-1 and TRBJ1-4; D gene unclear. This CDR3 has 17 residues. Germline loops: CDR1 MNHNS, CDR2 SASEGT. Trimming removed 7 bases from V and 0 bases from J, with 18 bases in between.

The chain recombines TRBV28 with TRBJ1-5, with D perhaps matching TRBD1 (5 bases). Germline CDR1 MDHEN, CDR2 SYDVKM. The CDR3 covers 16 residues. Trimming took 4 bases from V and 11 from J, leaving 24 bases between them. The CDR3 nucleotides are TGTGCCAGCAGTTCCCCCACTGGGACCGGCCCTGAGGCCCAGCATTTT. Translated: CASSSPTGTGPEAQHF.

The chain joins TRBV6-5 to TRBJ1-4; TRBD1 matches 10 bases. V shed 4 bases and J 8 bases; nucleotides not matched to a gene: 10. The germline V gene has CDR1 MNHEY and CDR2 SVGAGI. The CDR3 sequence is 16 residues long. The CDR3 sequence is CASSLPWDRGGEKLFF. CDR3 DNA sequence: TGTGCCAGCAGTTTACCCTGGGACAGGGGTGGCGAAAAACTGTTTTTT.

As to this clonotype: This may be a read error, as it is one base from a much larger clone. This chain connects TRBV12-3 or TRBV12-4 to TRBJ2-7; perhaps D is TRBD1 or TRBD2 (6 bases each). This CDR3 has 13 residues. The V end lost 6 bases, the J end lost 6 bases, and 15 bases lay between the germline ends. CDR3 nucleotide sequence: TGTGCCAGCAGCGGGGGCCTCCACTTCGAGCAGTACTTC. Protein: CASSGGLHFEQYF.

In its sample, this clonotype was seen many times. This chain joins TRBV6-2 or TRBV6-3 and TRBJ2-1; D unclear. Germline loops: CDR1 MNHEY, CDR2 SVGEGT. The CDR3 is 14 residues long. V shed 6 bases and J shed 4 bases, with 13 bases lying between them. The CDR3 is CASRATGGYNEQFF. CDR3 DNA: TGTGCCAGCAGGGCAACTGGTGGGTACAATGAGCAGTTCTTC.

The chain combines TRBV4-1 with TRBJ2-7; TRBD1 matches 8 bases. Germline V lookup: CDR1 MGHRA, CDR2 YSYEKL. The CDR3 spans 14 residues. The V segment lost 1 base and the J segment 5 bases; nucleotides outside the gene matches: 4. The CDR3, as DNA: TGCGCCAGCAGCCAAGGGACAGGGATAAACGAGCAGTACTTC. It specifies CASSQGTGINEQYF.

This clonotype was recorded once. V and J are TRBV7-6 and TRBJ2-3; D remains unclear. V was shortened by 5 bases and J by 3 bases, with 12 bases between the two germline ends. CDR3 length: 14 amino acids. Looked up from germline, CDR1 is SGHVS and CDR2 is FNYEAQ. The CDR3 sequence: CASSPTGGTDTQYF. The CDR3 DNA sequence: TGTGCCAGCAGCCCGACCGGTGGGACAGATACGCAGTATTTT.

The chain carries TRBV4-1 and TRBJ1-5; no firm D call. Germline CDR1 is MGHRA and CDR2 is YSYEKL. V lost 4 bases and J 10 bases, leaving 14 bases between the germline ends. CDR3 size: 13 residues. The CDR3 sequence: CASSPGFQSPQHF. The CDR3, as DNA: TGCGCCAGCAGCCCGGGGTTTCAATCACCCCAGCATTTT.

About this clonotype: The junction departs from germline at one end; a sequencing error may be responsible. The rearrangement uses TRBV6-6 and TRBJ2-7; D may be TRBD2 (5 bases). Germline CDR1 and CDR2: MNHNY and SVGAGI (reference sequence). The CDR3 has 15 residues. Here the CDR3 DNA reads TGTGCCAGCGACCAAGCGGAGGAGATGACATACGTGCAGTACTTC. This gives the protein CASDQAEEMTYVQYF.

This clonotype has a count of ten or more. J is TRBJ2-1 and V is TRBV7-6; the D gene is possibly TRBD2 (6 bases). Germline V gene data show CDR1 as SGHVS and CDR2 as FNYEAQ. The V end was cut by 2 bases, the J end by 2 bases, with 13 bases between. The length of the CDR3 is 16 residues. The CDR3 spells CASSLPPGVAYNEQFF. The CDR3, as DNA: TGTGCCAGCAGCTTACCCCCGGGGGTCGCCTACAATGAGCAGTTCTTC.

The genes are TRBV6-2 or TRBV6-3 and TRBJ2-5, with D maybe TRBD1 (6 bases). The CDR3 extends over 12 amino acids. Germline CDR1 and CDR2: MNHEY and SVGEGT. V shed 11 bases and J shed 4 bases, with 14 bases lying between them. The CDR3 here is CAGGQTGETQYF. The CDR3 DNA is TGTGCCGGGGGACAAACCGGAGAGACCCAGTACTTC.

This rearrangement joins TRBV5-8 to TRBJ1-2; D is possibly TRBD1 (6 bases). The CDR3 runs 13 residues. Trimming cost V 1 base and J 6 bases, with 10 bases left between them. Germline V gives CDR1 SGHTS, CDR2 YDEGEE. The CDR3 sequence is CASSLYRVHGYTF. Written as DNA, the CDR3 is TGTGCCAGCAGCTTGTACAGGGTACATGGCTACACCTTC.